Listed here are 5 T cell receptor beta chains from one sample, sequenced in a study of T cells in Graves' hyperthyroidism and ophthalmopathy. RNA transcripts provided the source from which TCR beta CDR3 regions were amplified. Initially, a first-round RT-PCR of the TCR CDR3 employed the HTBI primer set. One entry per CDR3 protein, called by TCRdb with MiXCR from the multiplex PCR reads. This repertoire shows fewer than 600,000 distinct CDR3 sequences, 12% to 15% found once; its top ten account for approximately 13%. The sequencing input was blood. Every receptor here comes from a woman between 35 and 50 years old with Graves' hyperthyroidism.

This clonotype came up many times. This chain uses TRBV27 with TRBJ2-7; 10 positions match TRBD2. Germline V lookup: CDR1 MNHEY, CDR2 SMNVEV (reference sequence). CDR3 length: 17 amino acids. Trimming at V came to 3 bases and at J to 5 bases, leaving 13 bases not matched to a gene. For the CDR3, the DNA is TGTGCCAGCAGTTTTTCGTTGGTAGCGGGAGGCAACCACGAGCAGTACTTC. Protein product: CASSFSLVAGGNHEQYF.

V is TRBV7-8 and J is TRBJ1-5; no firm D call. The ends were cut back, 5 bases at V and 3 bases at J, with 11 bases in the middle. The germline V gene encodes CDR1 SGHVS and CDR2 FQNEAQ. The CDR3 consists of 14 residues. The CDR3 DNA reads as TGTGCCAGCAGCCATACAGCTTACAATCAGCCCCAGCATTTT. It codes for CASSHTAYNQPQHF.

The table lists this clonotype with many counts. This sequence joins TRBV18 and TRBJ2-7; the D gene is possibly TRBD1 (6 bases). Trimming pared 4 bases from V and 3 bases from J, leaving 13 bases between. Germline CDR1 KGHSH, CDR2 LQKENI. This CDR3 region has 14 residues. The CDR3 reads CASSLRDTRYEQYF. DNA for the CDR3: TGTGCCAGCTCACTCCGGGACACCCGCTACGAGCAGTACTTC.

There are a few counts of this clonotype. A much larger clone differs from this one at a single base, so this may be a read error. The final CDR3 position lacks the conserved phenylalanine or tryptophan, pointing to a likely read error. V is TRBV3-1 and J is TRBJ2-3; possible D gene TRBD2, 5 bases. The CDR3 runs to 15 residues. V was shortened by 5 bases and J by 1 base, with 13 bases between the two germline ends. Per germline, CDR1 LGHDT and CDR2 YNNKEL (reference sequence). In DNA form, the CDR3 reads TGTGCCAGCAGCAAAAACGGACTCCGCACAGATACGCAGTATCTT. Protein sequence: CASSKNGLRTDTQYL.

This clonotype occurred many times. This chain joins TRBV2 and TRBJ1-4; the match to TRBD1 covers 7 bases. V dropped 6 bases and J dropped 4; count of bases not matched to a gene: 5. CDR3 size: 14 residues. The germline V gene has CDR1 SNHLY and CDR2 FYNNEI. The CDR3, as DNA: TGTGCCAGCAGAGGGGACAGCATTAATGAAAAACTGTTTTTT. Its protein product is CASRGDSINEKLFF.